The 7 T cell receptor beta chains below all came from one sample that was sequenced in a study of control samples from healthy donors and cancer patients (dated by TCRdb to 2020 to 2022). Library method: the immunoSEQ multiplex PCR assay. TCRdb took this table from immuneACCESS and kept in-frame rearrangements with V and J called. Such tables lack part of the clones; where checked against another copy, unresolved V genes explain under half of the gap, and the rest is unexplained. For this sample there are about 130,000 clones; 85% to 95% appear just once. In total, the top ten clones hold around 0.52% of the sample. The sample was PBMCs. The receptors were gathered from an elderly man with head and neck cancer.

The J gene is TRBJ2-4, the V gene TRBV18, with D unresolved. The CDR3 has 13 amino acids. CDR1 KGHSH and CDR2 LQKENI come from the germline V gene. Between the trimmed V and J ends, which lost 3 bases and 3 bases, there was a span of 6 bases. The CDR3 loop reads CASSPGSKNIQYF. DNA for the CDR3: TGTGCCAGCTCACCGGGCAGCAAAAACATTCAGTACTTC.

The V call is TRBV29-1, the J call TRBJ1-1, with a tentative D call TRBD1 (5 bases). The CDR3 spans 13 residues. The V end lost 4 bases, the J end lost 0 bases, and 9 bases lay between the germline ends. Germline V gene lookup returns CDR1 SQVTM and CDR2 ANQGSEA. The CDR3 reads CSVGGGMNTEAFF. In DNA, the CDR3 is TGCAGCGTTGGCGGGGGAATGAACACTGAAGCTTTCTTT.

This chain joins TRBV5-1 and TRBJ2-5; D gene unclear. Trimming removed 4 bases from V and 4 bases from J, with 14 bases in between. The CDR3 loop spans 14 amino acids. CDR1 and CDR2 (germline): SGHRS, YFSETQ. The CDR3, as DNA: TGCGCCAGCAGCGATCCGGGTCGGAGAGAGACCCAGTACTTC. The encoded protein is CASSDPGRRETQYF.

V and J are TRBV9 and TRBJ2-5, with D hard to call. V gave up 2 bases and J gave up 1 base, with 6 bases separating them. Germline V lookup: CDR1 SGDLS, CDR2 YYNGEE. CDR3 length: 13 amino acids. CDR3 bases: TGTGCCAGCAGCGTCTCAGTCCAAGAGACCCAGTACTTC. Protein: CASSVSVQETQYF. Complete variable domain (other parts from reference TRBV9 and TRBJ2-5): DSGVTQTPKHLITATGQRVTLRCSPRSGDLSVYWYQQSLDQGLQFLIQYYNGEERAKGNILERFSAQQFPDLHSELNLSSLELGDSALYFCASSVSVQETQYFGPGTRLLVL.

The V and J genes are TRBV30 and TRBJ1-1; D uncertain. CDR3 length: 14 amino acids. In germline, CDR1 is GTSNPN, CDR2 SVGIG (reference sequence). V lost 3 bases and J 7 bases, leaving 18 bases between the germline ends. The chain's CDR3 is CAWRYPETHGEAFF. The CDR3 DNA reads as TGTGCCTGGAGGTACCCAGAGACCCACGGTGAAGCTTTCTTT. The full variable domain, in which reference TRBV30 and TRBJ1-1 provide the parts outside the CDR3, is SQTIHQWPATLVQPVGSPLSLECTVEGTSNPNLYWYRQAAGRGLQLLFYSVGIGQISSEVPQNLSASRPQDRQFILSSKKLLLSDSGFYLCAWRYPETHGEAFFGQGTRLTVV.

The rearrangement joins TRBV7-9 to TRBJ1-2, with D unclear. Between the trimmed V and J ends, which lost 6 bases and 4 bases, there was a span of 12 bases. This CDR3 has 13 residues. The V gene's germline CDR1 is SEHNR and CDR2 FQNEAQ (reference sequence). Here the CDR3 reads CASSAELGYGYTF. The CDR3, as DNA: TGTGCCAGCAGTGCCGAGTTGGGCTATGGCTACACCTTC.

This chain uses TRBV19 with TRBJ2-2, with 8 nucleotides matching TRBD1. The V gene's germline CDR1 is LNHDA and CDR2 SQIVND (reference sequence). The CDR3 has 15 residues. The V and J ends lost 4 bases and 5 bases, in that order; junction bases with no gene match: 6. The DNA of the CDR3 is TGTGCCAGTAGTAGGGAGACAGGGGTGACCGGGGAGCTGTTTTTT. Translation gives CASSRETGVTGELFF.